The 18 T cell receptor beta chains below come from one sample, sequenced in a study of blood T cells in healthy people across ages. Together with a sample-barcoded 5' primer, a J-beta primer mix was included in a second PCR lasting about 7 to 12 cycles. Using its own MiXCR run on the 5' RACE reads, TCRdb lists one record per CDR3 protein. There are 550,000 to 700,000 distinct CDR3 sequences in the sample; 25% to 30% occur only once, and approximately 17% lies in the top ten. The source material was blood. These receptors were collected from a woman between 65 and 79 years old in good health.

This clonotype was detected many times. V gene TRBV18 combines with J gene TRBJ1-6; 11 positions agree with TRBD1. V trimming: 4 bases; J trimming: 10 bases; junction bases outside the gene matches: 9. Per germline, CDR1 KGHSH and CDR2 LQKENI. There are 16 residues in the CDR3. CDR3 in amino acids: CASSRTGQGAGSPLHF. DNA for the CDR3: TGTGCCAGCTCACGAACCGGACAGGGGGCCGGGTCACCCCTCCACTTT.

This clonotype was detected only a few times. The V and J genes are TRBV20-1 and TRBJ2-7, with 9 bases aligning to TRBD1. V shed 0 bases and J 4 bases; nucleotides not matched to a gene: 4. The CDR3 runs to 14 residues. Germline CDR1 is DFQATT and CDR2 is SNEGSKA (reference sequence). The CDR3 region is CSARDGTGTYEQYF. The CDR3 DNA is TGCAGTGCTAGAGATGGGACAGGGACATACGAGCAGTACTTC.

The V and J genes are TRBV7-9 and TRBJ2-3; 14 bases line up with TRBD2. CDR1 and CDR2 from the germline V gene are SEHNR and FQNEAQ (reference sequence). The CDR3 spans 19 residues. The V and J ends lost 4 bases and 2 bases, in that order; junction bases with no gene match: 11. The CDR3 region has the DNA TGTGCCAGCAGCTCGCAACCGGGACTAGCGGGGGAGAACACAGATACGCAGTATTTT. Protein sequence: CASSSQPGLAGENTDTQYF.

The V call is TRBV20-1, the J call TRBJ1-1; D gene ambiguous. Trimming left V 5 bases short and J 0 bases short, with 13 bases between. This CDR3 has 14 amino acids. CDR1 is DFQATT, CDR2 SNEGSKA, per germline (reference sequence). DNA of the CDR3: TGCAGTGCTCGTGAGATATCAGTGAACACTGAAGCTTTCTTT. Its translation is CSAREISVNTEAFF.

In its sample, this clonotype was seen a few times. The CDR3 region is CSALTPRISRETQYF. In DNA form, the CDR3 reads TGCAGTGCTCTAACCCCTAGAATATCGCGGGAGACCCAGTACTTC. The chain has TRBV20-1 and TRBJ2-5, with D uncertain. Trimming removed 5 bases at V and 5 bases at J, with 21 bases between. CDR3 length: 15 residues. CDR1 and CDR2 (germline): DFQATT, SNEGSKA (reference sequence).

This chain connects TRBV12-3 or TRBV12-4 to TRBJ2-3; the match to TRBD2 covers 10 bases. The CDR3 covers 16 residues. Trimming removed 6 bases from V and 2 bases from J; junction bases left unmatched: 8. CDR3 in DNA: TGTGCCAGCAGCCTACTAGCGGGGCCTACCACAGATACGCAGTATTTT. It yields the protein CASSLLAGPTTDTQYF.

V usage is TRBV20-1 and J usage is TRBJ1-3; D unresolved. The CDR3 is made up of 12 amino acids. Germline V gene lookup returns CDR1 DFQATT and CDR2 SNEGSKA (reference sequence). The V and J ends lost 3 bases and 0 bases respectively, with 3 bases between them. Here the CDR3 reads CSASSSGNTIYF. The CDR3 DNA reads TGCAGTGCTAGTTCCTCTGGAAACACCATATATTTT.

The chain recombines TRBV6-1 with TRBJ1-1; TRBD1 is a possible D gene (5 bases). The CDR3 runs to 20 residues. V was shortened by 1 base and J by 1 base, with 25 bases between the two germline ends. Germline CDR1 reads MNHNS; CDR2 reads SASEGT. The chain's CDR3 is CASSEGWDGRLGGRNTEAFF. The CDR3 bases are TGTGCCAGCAGTGAAGGGTGGGACGGCCGTCTTGGGGGTCGGAACACTGAAGCTTTCTTT.

This clonotype was detected a few times. V gene TRBV7-9 combines with J gene TRBJ2-4; 12 bases line up with TRBD2. The DNA matches TRBJ2-1 better at its end, which makes the J call doubtful. CDR3 size: 15 residues. The germline V gene has CDR1 SEHNR and CDR2 FQNEAQ (reference sequence). The CDR3: CASSFSSGGANIQFF. The CDR3 coding sequence is TGTGCCAGCAGCTTCTCTAGCGGGGGGGCCAACATTCAGTTCTTC.

This clonotype was counted a few times. The chain is built from TRBV5-1 and TRBJ2-3; no reliable D call. V was cut by 1 base and J by 3 bases, with 15 bases left in between. The CDR3 length is 16 residues. Germline V gene data show CDR1 as SGHRS and CDR2 as YFSETQ. The CDR3 protein is CASSLLGQLPTDTQYF. CDR3 nucleotide sequence: TGCGCCAGCAGCTTGTTAGGGCAGCTTCCGACAGATACGCAGTATTTT. Variable domain in full (rest from reference TRBV5-1 and TRBJ2-3): KAGVTQTPRYLIKTRGQQVTLSCSPISGHRSVSWYQQTPGQGLQFLFEYFSETQRNKGNFPGRFSGRQFSNSRSEMNVSTLELGDSALYLCASSLLGQLPTDTQYFGPGTRLTVL.

The chain couples TRBV24-1 to TRBJ2-5; D might be TRBD1 or TRBD2, each matching 6 bases. The DNA end lines up better with TRBJ2-1; the J call may be wrong. Germline CDR1 KGHDR, CDR2 SFDVKD. CDR3 size: 12 residues. The CDR3 DNA reads as TGTGCCACCAGCCCAAGGGGGGCAGGGCAGTTCTTC. It is translated as CATSPRGAGQFF.

The chain links TRBV7-9 to TRBJ2-2, with D maybe TRBD2 (7 bases). The ends were cut back, 3 bases at V and 2 bases at J, with 13 bases in the middle. The CDR3 runs to 16 residues. Per germline, CDR1 SEHNR and CDR2 FQNEAQ (reference sequence). The CDR3 nucleotides are TGTGCCAGCAGCTTTGGGGGGGCAGGAAACACCGGGGAGCTGTTTTTT. It is translated as CASSFGGAGNTGELFF. The full variable domain, rest sourced from reference TRBV7-9 and TRBJ2-2, is DTGVSQNPRHKITKRGQNVTFRCDPISEHNRLYWYRQTLGQGPEFLTYFQNEAQLEKSRLLSDRFSAERPKGSFSTLEIQRTEQGDSAMYLCASSFGGAGNTGELFFGEGSRLTVL.

This clonotype was seen more than once but under ten times. This chain links TRBV7-6 with TRBJ2-2; D could derive from TRBD1 or TRBD2 (6 bases each). V lost 5 bases to trimming and J lost 7 bases, with 17 bases between them. CDR1 is SGHVS and CDR2 is FNYEAQ in the germline V gene. The CDR3 has 15 amino acids. CDR3 in DNA: TGTGCCAGCAGCCCCCACCCTAGGGGGGACGGGGAGCTGTTTTTT. Translating it yields CASSPHPRGDGELFF. Looking up the rest from reference TRBV7-6 and TRBJ2-2 gives the full variable domain: GAGVSQSPRYKVTKRGQDVALRCDPISGHVSLYWYRQALGQGPEFLTYFNYEAQQDKSGLPNDRFSAERPEGSISTLTIQRTEQRDSAMYRCASSPHPRGDGELFFGEGSRLTVL.

This clonotype was observed a few times. In nucleotides, the CDR3 is TGTGCCAGCAGTTATGGGGGCCCTCTCTACTACGAGCAGTACTTC. Translating gives CASSYGGPLYYEQYF. V usage is TRBV27 and J usage is TRBJ2-7, with a weak D call TRBD1 (6 bases). Germline loops: CDR1 MNHEY, CDR2 SMNVEV (reference sequence). V was pared by 4 bases and J by 3 bases, with 16 bases between. The CDR3 has 15 residues.

This chain joins TRBV6-2 or TRBV6-3 and TRBJ2-5, with 9 nucleotides matching TRBD1. The J call is uncertain, as TRBJ2-7 better fits the DNA end. The CDR3 spans 14 residues. Germline CDR1 reads MNHEY; CDR2 reads SVGEGT. The CDR3 bases are TGTGCCAGCAGTGGACAGGGGTGGTCCTACGAGCAGTACTTC. Translating gives CASSGQGWSYEQYF.

The chain recombines TRBV5-1 with TRBJ1-2; possibly TRBD1 for D (6 bases). This CDR3 spans 14 amino acids. Trimming left V 3 bases short and J 2 bases short, with 11 bases between. Germline V gene data show CDR1 as SGHRS and CDR2 as YFSETQ. The CDR3 is CASSSDSSNYGYTF. CDR3 nucleotide sequence: TGCGCCAGCAGCTCGGACAGTTCAAACTATGGCTACACCTTC.

The chain's CDR3 is CASSLVRLAGSTDTQYF. In DNA, the CDR3 is TGTGCCAGCAGCTTAGTTCGGCTAGCGGGGAGCACAGATACGCAGTATTTT. The chain links TRBV7-2 to TRBJ2-3; 9 positions agree with TRBD2. Unmatched junction bases numbered 5, after V lost 1 base and J lost 0 bases. The CDR3 extends over 17 amino acids. Germline V gene data show CDR1 as SGHTA and CDR2 as FQGNSA.

This clonotype was seen a few times. One junction end does not reproduce the germline sequence, and a read error may be involved. The chain has TRBV11-2 and TRBJ2-7, with TRBD1 matching over 8 bases. The J call may be incorrect, as the DNA end agrees better with TRBJ2-5. From germline, CDR1 is SGHAT and CDR2 FQNNGV. This CDR3 has 14 residues. Here the CDR3 reads CVSSWAGGGKTQYF. The CDR3 DNA reads TGTGTCAGCAGCTGGGCAGGGGGCGGGAAGACCCAGTACTTC.